This TCR beta chain was profiled in a study of OX40 agonist ivuxolimab in advanced cancers. Study as a whole: A diagnosis of hepatocellular carcinoma, melanoma, renal cell or head and neck cancer was present in dose-escalation patients. Subjects had a mean age of roughly 60 years, with a range of roughly 23 to 80; less than 90% were male. Partial responses, seen in three patients, involved one hepatocellular carcinoma and two cutaneous melanomas.

This CDR3 comprises 16 residues. V lost 3 bases, J lost 1 base, and 14 bases lay in between. Germline CDR1 SGDLS, CDR2 YYNGEE. Prior autoimmune disease or systemic immunosuppression barred patients. Data came from immunoSEQ multiplex PCR; TCRdb stores just in-frame clones and leaves some out. The sample shows tens of thousands of clones, approximately 90% of them seen only once. J is TRBJ2-1 and V is TRBV9, with D possibly matching TRBD2 (6 bases). Here the sequenced sample was CD4+ or CD8+ T cells sorted from blood, taken in a trial of the OX40 agonist ivuxolimab. The TCR sequence derives from an adult with an advanced solid tumor such as melanoma, head and neck, liver or kidney cancer. CDR3 protein: CASSARRAGSYNEQFF. The CDR3 nucleotides read TGTGCCAGCAGCGCCCGGAGGGCGGGTTCCTACAATGAGCAGTTCTTC.